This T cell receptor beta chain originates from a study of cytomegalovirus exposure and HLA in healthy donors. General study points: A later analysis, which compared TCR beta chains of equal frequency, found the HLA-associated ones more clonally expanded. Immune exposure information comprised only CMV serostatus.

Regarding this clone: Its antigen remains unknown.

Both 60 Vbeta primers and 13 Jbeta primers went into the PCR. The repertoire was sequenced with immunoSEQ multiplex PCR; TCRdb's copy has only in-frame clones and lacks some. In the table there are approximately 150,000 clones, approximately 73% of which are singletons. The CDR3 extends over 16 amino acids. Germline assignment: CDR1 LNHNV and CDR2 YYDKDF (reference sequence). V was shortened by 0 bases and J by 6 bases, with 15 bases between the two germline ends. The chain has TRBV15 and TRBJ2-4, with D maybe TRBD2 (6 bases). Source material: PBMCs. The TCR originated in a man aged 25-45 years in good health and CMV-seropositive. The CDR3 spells CATSRDSGGRRNIQYF. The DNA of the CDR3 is TGTGCCACCAGCAGAGATTCCGGGGGTCGGAGAAACATTCAGTACTTC.